A selection of T cell receptor beta chains follows, all from one sample in a study of control samples from healthy donors and cancer patients. TCRdb keeps only in-frame clones here, not all; method: immunoSEQ multiplex PCR. Among about 130,000 clones listed, around 90% were seen once. Sequenced material: blood. The receptors were gathered from a man aged 18-30 years in good health. Both conserved end residues are part of each CDR3. Each record gives: D gene, J gene, clone size, CDR3 length, V gene, CDR3 DNA, CDR3 protein. D genes are given only for firm matches. Expanded clones get a size class; other rows say once, few or many, or leave the size out.

- TRBJ1-1 - 13 TRBV7-9 TGTGCCAGCAGCTTAGAGCAGGGCTTGGGAGCTTTCTTT CASSLEQGLGAFF
- TRBJ2-3 - 16 TRBV2 TGTGCCAGCCGCAGGGGGGCGGGGGCTAGCACAGATACGCAGTATTTT CASRRGAGASTDTQYF
- TRBJ2-5 - 8 TRBV29-1 TGCAGCGTTGTGGGCGGCGACTTC CSVVGGDF
TRBD1 TRBJ1-5 - 15 TRBV6-5 TGTGCCAGCAGGGGTTGGACAGGTGGCAATCAGCCCCAGCATTTT CASRGWTGGNQPQHF
TRBD2 TRBJ2-7 - 15 TRBV4-2 TGTGCCAGCAGCCAACATAGCGGGGGGATCAACGAGCAGTACTTC CASSQHSGGINEQYF
- TRBJ1-4 - 16 TRBV3-1/TRBV3-2 TGTGCCAGCAGCCAAGACAGGGCTCGCGAAGGGGAAAAACTGTTTTTT CASSQDRAREGEKLFF
- TRBJ1-2 - 13 TRBV7-9 TGTGCCAGCAGCTCCGGGACAATCTATGGCTACACCTTC CASSSGTIYGYTF
TRBD1 TRBJ1-1 - 15 TRBV5-6 TGTGCCAGCAGCATCTGGGACAGCCAGAACACTGAAGCTTTCTTT CASSIWDSQNTEAFF
- TRBJ1-2 - 12 TRBV4-2 TGTGCCAGCAGCCAGGGCGTTGATGGCTACACCTTC CASSQGVDGYTF
- TRBJ2-7 - 13 TRBV5-4 TGTGCCAGCAGCTATGACCGGGCGTACGAGCAGTACTTC CASSYDRAYEQYF
TRBD2 TRBJ2-3 once 16 TRBV4-1 TGCGCCAGCAGCCAAGTAGCGGGGGAGACCACAGATACGCAGTATTTT CASSQVAGETTDTQYF
- TRBJ1-1 - 13 TRBV4-1 TGCGCCAGCAGCCAATCAGGGTACACTGAAGCTTTCTTT CASSQSGYTEAFF
- TRBJ1-1 - 11 TRBV6-5 TGTGCCAGCAGGGGTCCAGGGGAAGCTTTCTTT CASRGPGEAFF
TRBD1 TRBJ2-1 once 19 TRBV9 TGTGCCAGCAGCGTAGGGATCGGGGCCGGGACAGGGGCCCTCAATGAGCAGTTCTTC CASSVGIGAGTGALNEQFF
- TRBJ1-4 - 11 TRBV6-5 TGTGCCAGCAGAGGGGATGAAAAACTGTTTTTT CASRGDEKLFF
- TRBJ1-4 - 13 TRBV2 TGTGGAGGAATGCCTCCAACTAATGAAAAACTGTTTTTT CGGMPPTNEKLFF
- TRBJ1-1 - 16 TRBV18 TGTGCCAGCTCCCCCAGTGGTGGGGGGCGAAACACTGAAGCTTTCTTT CASSPSGGGRNTEAFF
- TRBJ2-3 - 17 TRBV7-9 TGTGCCAGCAGCTTTATTGGAGCGCCCGAGGGCACAGATACGCAGTATTTT CASSFIGAPEGTDTQYF
TRBD1 TRBJ2-7 - 14 TRBV19 TGTGCCAGTAGTATGGACAGGGTCAATAGCGAGCAGTACTTC CASSMDRVNSEQYF
- TRBJ1-1 - 13 TRBV4-1 TGCGCCAGCAGCCAAACGTTGAACACTGAAGCTTTCTTT CASSQTLNTEAFF
- TRBJ2-1 few 13 TRBV19 TGTGCCAGTAGTATAGTGGGCGAAGACACACGGTTCTTC CASSIVGEDTRFF
- TRBJ2-3 - 15 TRBV2 TGTGCCAGCAGTGAAAGGGGGTCTAGCACAGATACGCAGTATTTT CASSERGSSTDTQYF
- TRBJ1-1 - 12 TRBV6-6 TGTGCCTCCTCGGGATTGAGGACTGAAGCTTTCTTT CASSGLRTEAFF
- TRBJ2-7 - 15 TRBV5-4 TGTGCCAGCAGCTTGGATATTTCCCTCTCCTACGAGCAGTACTTC CASSLDISLSYEQYF
- TRBJ2-2 - 13 TRBV15 TGTGCCACCAGCAGAGATCAGGCCGGGGAGCTGTTTTTT CATSRDQAGELFF
- TRBJ1-3 - 14 TRBV25-1 TGTGCCAGCAGTATAGCTTCCTCTGGAAACACCATATATTTT CASSIASSGNTIYF
TRBD1 TRBJ1-4 - 15 TRBV2 TGTGCCAGCAGTGAATTTGGGACAGGAAACGAAAAACTGTTTTTT CASSEFGTGNEKLFF
TRBD1 TRBJ2-7 - 13 TRBV7-2 TGTGCCAGCAGCTACAGGGGGTCCTACGAGCAGTACTTC CASSYRGSYEQYF
- TRBJ2-7 - 13 TRBV5-4 TGTGCCAGCAGCTCAAAGTGGTCCTACGAGCAGTACTTC CASSSKWSYEQYF
- TRBJ1-4 - 16 TRBV4-2 TGTGCCAGCAGCCAAGGAGGACCGCCGTCGGAAGAAAAACTGTTTTTT CASSQGGPPSEEKLFF
TRBD1 TRBJ1-2 - 14 TRBV9 TGTGCCAGCAGCGTAGCAGGGGGCGCAGATGGCTACACCTTC CASSVAGGADGYTF
- TRBJ1-1 - 16 TRBV7-9 TGTGCCAGCGGCCCCGGCGGGTACTCGTGGAACACTGAAGCTTTCTTT CASGPGGYSWNTEAFF
- TRBJ1-5 - 14 TRBV7-9 TGTGCCAGCAGCCAGGACAGCACCTATCAGCCCCAGCATTTT CASSQDSTYQPQHF
TRBD1 TRBJ1-2 once 13 TRBV7-6 TGTGCCAGCAGCTTAGAAGGGGGCCTAGGCTACACCTTC CASSLEGGLGYTF
- TRBJ2-2 - 13 TRBV7-2 TGTGCCAGCAGCCCTGATTACACCGGGGAGCTGTTTTTT CASSPDYTGELFF
- TRBJ2-2 - 15 TRBV9 TGTGCCAGCAGCGTAGCCGGGGACATCACCGGGGAGCTGTTTTTT CASSVAGDITGELFF
TRBD1 TRBJ1-4 - 15 TRBV5-1 TGCGCCAGCAGCCCCGGGACAGGGCTTAATGAAAAACTGTTTTTT CASSPGTGLNEKLFF
- TRBJ1-2 - 14 TRBV25-1 TGTGCCAGCAGTGAAATGAACCTGAACTATGGCTACACCTTC CASSEMNLNYGYTF
TRBD2 TRBJ2-5 - 14 TRBV5-1 TGCGCCAGCACTCGGGGGGGCCCGTCGGAGACCCAGTACTTC CASTRGGPSETQYF
- TRBJ2-7 once 15 TRBV10-3 TGTGCCATCAGTGTAGGGGCCAGGAGCTCCTACGAGCAGTACTTC CAISVGARSSYEQYF
- TRBJ2-1 - 15 TRBV7-9 TGTGCCCGGTTACCGTTGGCGCGAACCTACAATGAGCAGTTCTTC CARLPLARTYNEQFF
TRBD2 TRBJ2-3 - 18 TRBV13 TGTGCCAGCAGCTTATTTCTTGAGCGGGGGGGCCGGACAGATACGCAGTATTTT CASSLFLERGGRTDTQYF
TRBD1 TRBJ1-2 - 18 TRBV27 TGTGCCAGCAGCGGACAGGGTCGTTGGGGTAGTGGGAGCTATGGCTACACCTTC CASSGQGRWGSGSYGYTF
TRBD1 TRBJ2-2 - 18 TRBV5-1 TGCGCCAGCAGCCTCGGACAGGGTCGGATCTCGAACACCGGGGAGCTGTTTTTT CASSLGQGRISNTGELFF
TRBD2 TRBJ2-1 - 17 TRBV25-1 TGTGCCAGCAGTGAAGCACGGAGGCGGGGGGCCTACAATGAGCAGTTCTTC CASSEARRRGAYNEQFF
TRBD2 TRBJ2-5 few 14 TRBV30 TGTGCCTGGACCGGCGGGGGGGCTTTTCAGACCCAGTACTTC CAWTGGGAFQTQYF
- TRBJ1-3 - 11 TRBV25-1 TGTGCCAGCCAGGCAGGAAACACCATATATTTT CASQAGNTIYF
- TRBJ1-6 once 14 TRBV7-6 TGTGCCAGCAGCCAAAGGACAGCTAATTCACCCCTCCACTTT CASSQRTANSPLHF
TRBD2 TRBJ2-7 - 13 TRBV7-2 TGTGCCAGCAGCTTAGACGGGACTAGAGAGAAGTACTTC CASSLDGTREKYF
- TRBJ2-7 - 16 TRBV5-1 TGCGCCAGCAGCTTGGGAGGACAGACGTGGGCCTACGAGCAGTACTTC CASSLGGQTWAYEQYF
TRBD2 TRBJ2-1 - 13 TRBV20-1 TGCAGTGCTAGTTCTAGCGGGGACAATGAGCAGTTCTTC CSASSSGDNEQFF
- TRBJ2-2 - 14 TRBV4-2 TGTGCCAGCAGCCAAACAAGGCGGGGCGGGGAGCTGTTTTTT CASSQTRRGGELFF
TRBD2 TRBJ2-3 - 14 TRBV7-9 TGTGCTATCATCGGGGGGGCCTACACAGATACGCAGTATTTT CAIIGGAYTDTQYF
- TRBJ1-6 - 15 TRBV27 TGTGCCAGCAGTTTATTCGGTCAGGGGAATTCACCCCTCCACTTT CASSLFGQGNSPLHF
- TRBJ1-2 - 15 TRBV27 TGTGCCAGCAGTCGGACCCCAAGGGGCTACTATGGCTACACCTTC CASSRTPRGYYGYTF
- TRBJ1-2 - 15 TRBV6-4 TGTGCCAGCAGAGAAGACAGGTACTCAAACTATGGCTACACCTTC CASREDRYSNYGYTF
TRBD1 TRBJ2-3 - 15 TRBV3-1/TRBV3-2 TGTGCCAGCAGCCCTCCGGGACAGATCACAGATACGCAGTATTTT CASSPPGQITDTQYF